A single TCR beta chain is shown here with its context. These data are taken from a study of cytomegalovirus exposure and HLA in healthy donors. The CDR3 covers 14 residues. Per the germline V gene, CDR1 is MNHEY and CDR2 is SVGAGI. V was pared by 0 bases and J by 9 bases, with 15 bases between. Primers included in the PCR were 60 Vbeta and 13 Jbeta primers. Here immunoSEQ multiplex PCR was the method, and the copy in TCRdb shows in-frame clones only, minus some. This sample's clone table lists roughly 80,000 clones. The clonotype comes from a woman aged 25 to 39 in good health and CMV-seronegative. The J gene is TRBJ2-7, the V gene TRBV6-5; TRBD2 is a possible D gene (5 bases). Specimen: PBMCs. The CDR3 DNA reads as TGTGCCAGCAGTTACTCCGCCGGACTGCCTTGGCAGTACTTC. It encodes CASSYSAGLPWQYF.